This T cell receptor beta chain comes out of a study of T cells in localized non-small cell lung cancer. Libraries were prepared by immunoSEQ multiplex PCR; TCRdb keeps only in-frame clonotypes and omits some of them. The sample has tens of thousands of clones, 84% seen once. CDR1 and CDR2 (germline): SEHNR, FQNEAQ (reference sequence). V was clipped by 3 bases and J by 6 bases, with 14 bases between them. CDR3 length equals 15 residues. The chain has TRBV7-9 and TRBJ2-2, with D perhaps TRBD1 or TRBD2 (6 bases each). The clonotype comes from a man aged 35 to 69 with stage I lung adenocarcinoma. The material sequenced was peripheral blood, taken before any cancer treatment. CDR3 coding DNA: TGTGCCAGCAGCTTTCCCGGGGGCTTGTCCGGGGAGCTGTTTTTT. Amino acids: CASSFPGGLSGELFF.